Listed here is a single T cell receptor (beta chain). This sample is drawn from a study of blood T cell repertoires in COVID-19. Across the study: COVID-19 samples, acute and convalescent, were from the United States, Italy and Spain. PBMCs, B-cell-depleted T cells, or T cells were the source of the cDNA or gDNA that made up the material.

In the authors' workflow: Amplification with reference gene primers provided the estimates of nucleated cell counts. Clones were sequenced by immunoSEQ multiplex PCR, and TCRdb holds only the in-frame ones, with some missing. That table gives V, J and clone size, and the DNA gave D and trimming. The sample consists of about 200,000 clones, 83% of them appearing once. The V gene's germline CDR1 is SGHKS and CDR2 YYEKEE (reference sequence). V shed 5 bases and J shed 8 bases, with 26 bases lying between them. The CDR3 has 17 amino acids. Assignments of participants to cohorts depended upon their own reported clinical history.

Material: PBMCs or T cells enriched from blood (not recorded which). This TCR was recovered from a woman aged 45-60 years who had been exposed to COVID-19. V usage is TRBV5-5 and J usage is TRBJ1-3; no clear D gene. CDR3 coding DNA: TGTGCCAGCAGTATCCGGCCTGCGAGTCACCTCGGGTACACCATATATTTT. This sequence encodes CASSIRPASHLGYTIYF.